Presented here are 29 T cell receptor beta chains from one specimen sequenced in a study of cytomegalovirus exposure and HLA in healthy donors. In the PCR, 60 Vbeta and 13 Jbeta primers were used. Data came from immunoSEQ multiplex PCR; TCRdb stores just in-frame clones and leaves some out. Its clone listing holds about 55,000 clones. The material sequenced was PBMCs. These receptors came from a woman aged 55-70 years in good health and CMV-seropositive.

The genes are TRBV19 and TRBJ1-2, with a tentative D call TRBD1 (5 bases). Germline V gene data show CDR1 as LNHDA and CDR2 as SQIVND (reference sequence). The CDR3 sequence is 14 residues long. V gave up 1 base and J gave up 3 bases, with 9 bases separating them. The CDR3 nucleotides read TGTGCCAGTAGTATAGGGGACTGGGACTATGGCTACACCTTC. It is translated as CASSIGDWDYGYTF.

This chain uses TRBV19 with TRBJ1-5; perhaps TRBD1 as D (5 bases). This CDR3 spans 14 amino acids. Per germline, CDR1 LNHDA and CDR2 SQIVND (reference sequence). The germline V and J ends were trimmed by 7 bases and 7 bases, with 17 bases remaining between them. CDR3: CASTPGITAQPQHF. The CDR3 DNA is TGTGCCAGTACACCAGGGATTACGGCGCAGCCCCAGCATTTT.

The chain couples TRBV7-2 to TRBJ2-5; D not resolved. The V end lost 4 bases, the J end lost 1 base, and 10 bases lay between the germline ends. The CDR3 sequence is 14 residues long. The V gene's germline CDR1 is SGHTA and CDR2 FQGNSA. CDR3 loop: CASSSHFSQETQYF. CDR3 nucleotide sequence: TGTGCCAGCAGCTCCCATTTCAGCCAAGAGACCCAGTACTTC.

The chain uses TRBV19 and TRBJ1-6; D perhaps matches TRBD1 (6 bases). The V gene lost 7 bases and the J gene lost 6 bases, with 13 bases spanning the gap. From germline, CDR1 is LNHDA and CDR2 SQIVND (reference sequence). The CDR3 has 14 amino acids. The CDR3 nucleotides read TGTGCCAGTACCAGGGGAGATTTTAATTCACCCCTCCACTTT. Its translation is CASTRGDFNSPLHF.

The chain links TRBV6-5 to TRBJ2-7; TRBD1 aligns across 9 bases. This CDR3 has 11 residues. J lost 5 bases, V lost 9 bases, and 2 bases had no gene match. From germline, CDR1 is MNHEY and CDR2 SVGAGI. CDR3 nucleotides: TGTGCCAGTCACAGGGGGCACGAGCAGTACTTC. This codes for CASHRGHEQYF.

The chain employs TRBV19 and TRBJ1-1; 9 bases are shared with TRBD1. CDR3 length: 15 amino acids. The germline gives CDR1 LNHDA, CDR2 SQIVND (reference sequence). V lost 7 bases, J lost 3 bases, and 9 bases stayed unmatched. CDR3 in amino acids: CASNPWDRDHTEAFF. Written as DNA, the CDR3 is TGTGCCAGTAACCCCTGGGACAGGGATCACACTGAAGCTTTCTTT.

The gene calls are TRBV28 and TRBJ1-1; D is perhaps TRBD1 (5 bases). The CDR3 consists of 15 residues. Germline assignment: CDR1 MDHEN and CDR2 SYDVKM. V was clipped by 1 base and J by 0 bases, with 9 bases between them. Here the CDR3 DNA reads TGTGCCAGCAGTTTATTTTCAGGGCTGAACACTGAAGCTTTCTTT. As protein: CASSLFSGLNTEAFF. Supplemented by reference TRBV28 and TRBJ1-1, the full variable domain reads DVKVTQSSRYLVKRTGEKVFLECVQDMDHENMFWYRQDPGLGLRLIYFSYDVKMKEKGDIPEGYSVSREKKERFSLILESASTNQTSMYLCASSLFSGLNTEAFFGQGTRLTVV.

The V and J genes are TRBV5-1 and TRBJ2-5; a possible D gene is TRBD1 (6 bases). Germline CDR1 reads SGHRS; CDR2 reads YFSETQ. The CDR3 consists of 13 residues. V gave up 9 bases and J gave up 4 bases, with 16 bases separating them. CDR3 residues: CATTRGGSETQYF. The CDR3 DNA sequence: TGCGCCACTACGAGAGGGGGATCAGAGACCCAGTACTTC.

This chain links TRBV6-6 with TRBJ1-1; D is undetermined. The CDR3 has 13 residues. V was clipped by 7 bases and J by 4 bases, with 13 bases between them. CDR1 is MNHNY, CDR2 SVGAGI, per germline (reference sequence). This chain's CDR3 is CASTPAPGTEAFF. The CDR3 DNA reads TGTGCCAGCACCCCCGCGCCAGGCACTGAAGCTTTCTTT.

The rearrangement uses TRBV19 and TRBJ2-4; D possibly corresponds to TRBD2 (6 bases). This CDR3 contains 13 residues. Trimming removed 7 bases from V and 2 bases from J, with 9 bases in between. Germline V lookup: CDR1 LNHDA, CDR2 SQIVND (reference sequence). The CDR3 DNA follows: TGTGCCAGTACCGGAGGGCCCAAAAACATTCAGTACTTC. This sequence encodes CASTGGPKNIQYF.

This chain connects TRBV18 to TRBJ1-1; TRBD1 matches 11 bases. The germline CDR1 and CDR2 sequences are KGHSH and LQKENI. The CDR3 length is 14 residues. The J segment lost 7 bases and the V segment lost 0 bases, leaving 1 base of the junction unmatched. This CDR3 reads CASSPPGQGGEAFF. The CDR3 region has the DNA TGTGCCAGCTCACCACCGGGACAGGGGGGTGAAGCTTTCTTT. The variable domain in full, with the rest retrieved from reference TRBV18 and TRBJ1-1, is NAGVMQNPRHLVRRRGQEARLRCSPMKGHSHVYWYRQLPEEGLKFMVYLQKENIIDESGMPKERFSAEFPKEGPSILRIQQVVRGDSAAYFCASSPPGQGGEAFFGQGTRLTVV.

The CDR3: CASSHSTGSYEQYF. As DNA, the CDR3 is TGCGCCAGCAGCCATTCGACAGGGTCCTACGAGCAGTACTTC. The chain recombines TRBV5-1 with TRBJ2-7, with 7 bases fitting TRBD1. The CDR3 sequence is 14 residues long. CDR1 is SGHRS, CDR2 YFSETQ, per germline. V lost 4 bases, J lost 1 base, and 5 bases stayed unmatched.

The chain is built from TRBV6-5 and TRBJ2-1; D might be TRBD1 (6 bases). Germline CDR1 reads MNHEY; CDR2 reads SVGAGI. The CDR3 spans 13 residues. V lost 10 bases, J lost 0 bases, and 10 bases lay in between. The CDR3 is CATTGSSYNEQFF. The CDR3 DNA sequence: TGTGCCACCACAGGGAGCTCCTACAATGAGCAGTTCTTC.

The chain has TRBV5-1 and TRBJ2-1; no firm D call. The CDR3 length is 15 residues. Trimming took 0 bases from V and 4 from J, leaving 11 bases between them. Germline values: CDR1 SGHRS, CDR2 YFSETQ. CDR3 bases: TGCGCCAGCAGCTTGGGATCGGCAGGTTACAATGAGCAGTTCTTC. It specifies CASSLGSAGYNEQFF.

V usage is TRBV18 and J usage is TRBJ1-6; D not resolved. The germline V gene has CDR1 KGHSH and CDR2 LQKENI. V lost 1 base to trimming and J lost 9 bases, with 19 bases between them. The CDR3 loop spans 17 amino acids. This chain's CDR3 is CASSPLVTSQDSSPLHF. CDR3 sequence (DNA): TGTGCCAGCTCACCACTAGTTACCTCCCAGGATAGTTCACCCCTCCACTTT.

This chain connects TRBV14 to TRBJ2-5; D is uncertain. The CDR3 is 13 residues long. Trimming left V 1 base short and J 1 base short, with 4 bases between. CDR1 is SGHDN, CDR2 FVKESK, per germline. CDR3: CASSQGLQETQYF. The CDR3, as DNA: TGTGCCAGCAGCCAAGGACTCCAAGAGACCCAGTACTTC.

The chain links TRBV5-1 to TRBJ2-4, with TRBD1 matching over 8 bases. CDR1 and CDR2 from the germline V gene are SGHRS and YFSETQ. The CDR3 loop spans 14 amino acids. The trim removed 4 bases at V and 8 bases at J, leaving 8 bases unmatched. The CDR3 DNA sequence: TGCGCCAGCAGCCCCCCGACAGGGGAGGACATTCAGTACTTC. This codes for CASSPPTGEDIQYF.

This chain joins TRBV5-1 and TRBJ1-5, with TRBD1 identical over 10 bases. The CDR3 length is 14 residues. The V gene's germline CDR1 is SGHRS and CDR2 YFSETQ. V lost 4 bases to trimming and J lost 8 bases; unmatched junction nucleotides: 6. For the CDR3, the DNA is TGCGCCAGCAGCGAAGGGACAGGGGCAAAGCCCCAGCATTTT. This gives the protein CASSEGTGAKPQHF.

Turning to this clone: Other DNA sequences in this sample translate to the same CDR3. The chain has TRBV5-4 and TRBJ2-1, with 7 bases aligning to TRBD1. V was clipped by 5 bases and J by 0 bases; unmatched bases: 5. The CDR3 totals 15 residues. Germline V gives CDR1 SGHNT, CDR2 YYREEE (reference sequence). This CDR3 is CASSFSGGSYNEQFF. DNA for the CDR3: TGTGCCAGCAGTTTTTCAGGGGGCTCCTACAATGAGCAGTTCTTC. The full variable domain, rest sourced from reference TRBV5-4 and TRBJ2-1, is ETGVTQSPTHLIKTRGQQVTLRCSSQSGHNTVSWYQQALGQGPQFIFQYYREEENGRGNFPPRFSGLQFPNYSSELNVNALELDDSALYLCASSFSGGSYNEQFFGPGTRLTVL.

This chain uses TRBV6-6 with TRBJ2-7, with D tentatively TRBD1 (5 bases). Germline CDR1 reads MNHNY; CDR2 reads SVGAGI (reference sequence). The CDR3 covers 15 residues. V was shortened by 0 bases and J by 5 bases, with 14 bases between the two germline ends. This CDR3 is CASSYSPQGGNEQYF. The CDR3 DNA reads as TGTGCCAGCAGTTACTCTCCTCAGGGTGGCAACGAGCAGTACTTC.

The V call is TRBV5-4, the J call TRBJ1-2; 8 positions match TRBD1. This CDR3 spans 14 amino acids. The V and J ends lost 3 bases and 4 bases, in that order; junction bases with no gene match: 5. In germline, CDR1 is SGHNT, CDR2 YYREEE (reference sequence). The CDR3 sequence: CASSSPGQGYGYTF. CDR3 in DNA: TGTGCCAGCAGCTCCCCAGGACAGGGCTATGGCTACACCTTC.

This rearrangement joins TRBV27 to TRBJ1-5; D ambiguous. Germline CDR1 is MNHEY and CDR2 is SMNVEV (reference sequence). The CDR3 is 14 residues long. The V end was cut by 3 bases, the J end by 1 base, with 7 bases between. This chain's CDR3 is CASSFTDSNQPQHF. In DNA form, the CDR3 reads TGTGCCAGCAGTTTCACAGACAGCAATCAGCCCCAGCATTTT.

The chain has TRBV18 and TRBJ1-1; D may be TRBD1 (6 bases). V was trimmed by 3 bases and J by 5 bases, leaving 13 bases between them. CDR1 and CDR2 from the germline V gene are KGHSH and LQKENI. The CDR3 runs to 14 residues. The CDR3 sequence is CASSPGRGRTEAFF. CDR3 DNA sequence: TGTGCCAGCTCACCGGGCAGGGGTAGGACTGAAGCTTTCTTT. The complete variable domain, with remaining parts taken from reference TRBV18 and TRBJ1-1, reads NAGVMQNPRHLVRRRGQEARLRCSPMKGHSHVYWYRQLPEEGLKFMVYLQKENIIDESGMPKERFSAEFPKEGPSILRIQQVVRGDSAAYFCASSPGRGRTEAFFGQGTRLTVV.

The gene calls are TRBV9 and TRBJ2-3; 14 nucleotides agree with TRBD2. V trimming: 4 bases; J trimming: 4 bases; junction bases outside the gene matches: 5. CDR1 is SGDLS, CDR2 YYNGEE, per germline. CDR3 length: 16 amino acids. The CDR3 region is CASSQGLAGAPDTQYF. The CDR3, as DNA: TGTGCCAGCAGCCAGGGACTAGCGGGGGCCCCAGATACGCAGTATTTT.

The rearrangement uses TRBV11-3 and TRBJ2-1, with a possible D match to TRBD1 (9 bases). The V gene lost 5 bases and the J gene lost 5 bases, with 28 bases spanning the gap. The germline V gene has CDR1 SGHNT and CDR2 YENEEA. The CDR3 has 19 residues. CDR3: CASSRRGGQGASSDNEQFF. The CDR3 DNA sequence: TGTGCCAGCAGCCGCCGGGGGGGACAGGGAGCTTCTTCCGACAATGAGCAGTTCTTC. Full variable domain (rest looked up from reference TRBV11-3 and TRBJ2-1): EAGVVQSPRYKIIEKKQPVAFWCNPISGHNTLYWYLQNLGQGPELLIRYENEEAVDDSQLPKDRFSAERLKGVDSTLKIQPAELGDSAVYLCASSRRGGQGASSDNEQFFGPGTRLTVL.

This chain uses TRBV2 with TRBJ1-1; 7 bases fit TRBD1. Trimming removed 8 bases from V and 11 bases from J; junction bases left unmatched: 17. CDR1 and CDR2 (germline): SNHLY, FYNNEI. The CDR3 length is 14 residues. In DNA, the CDR3 is TGTGCCAGCCTACTCCCCCTGGAGGGGGCGAGGGCTTTCTTT. Translation: CASLLPLEGARAFF.

V gene TRBV19 combines with J gene TRBJ1-2; TRBD1 aligns across 7 bases. CDR3 size: 16 residues. J was trimmed by 3 bases and V by 1 base; bases with no gene match: 8. Germline CDR1 is LNHDA and CDR2 is SQIVND (reference sequence). DNA for the CDR3: TGTGCCAGTAGTATAGGAGGGGGCAGCACTTACTATGGCTACACCTTC. Translated: CASSIGGGSTYYGYTF. Together with reference TRBV19 and TRBJ1-2, the CDR3 gives the full variable domain: DGGITQSPKYLFRKEGQNVTLSCEQNLNHDAMYWYRQDPGQGLRLIYYSQIVNDFQKGDIAEGYSVSREKKESFPLTVTSAQKNPTAFYLCASSIGGGSTYYGYTFGSGTRLTVV.

The J gene is TRBJ2-5, the V gene TRBV10-3, with 8 bases aligning to TRBD2. The CDR3 has 16 residues. The germline V gene encodes CDR1 ENHRY and CDR2 SYGVKD. The V segment lost 1 base and the J segment 7 bases; nucleotides outside the gene matches: 11. The CDR3: CAISEYGSGAAGTQYF. The CDR3 DNA reads as TGTGCCATCAGTGAGTATGGTAGCGGGGCCGCCGGGACCCAGTACTTC.

The CDR3 spells CASSEWTGVPTEAFF. CDR3 in DNA: TGTGCCAGCAGCGAATGGACAGGGGTGCCCACTGAAGCTTTCTTT. V gene TRBV5-4 combines with J gene TRBJ1-1; 9 nucleotides match TRBD1. V gave up 4 bases and J gave up 4 bases; unmatched junction bases: 8. Germline V gene lookup returns CDR1 SGHNT and CDR2 YYREEE (reference sequence). The CDR3 length is 15 residues.